Below, 30 T cell receptor beta chains from the same sample are listed, as sequenced in a study of cytomegalovirus exposure and HLA in healthy donors. TCRdb's copy holds only in-frame clones and misses some; the assay was immunoSEQ multiplex PCR. The data hold 65,000 or so clones, with about 91% observed a single time. Specimen: PBMCs. The receptor source for this set is a woman between 18 and 29 years old in good health and CMV-seronegative.

V is TRBV2 and J is TRBJ2-3; D gene ambiguous. The CDR3 contains 14 residues. The germline V and J ends were trimmed by 6 bases and 2 bases, with 12 bases remaining between them. The germline CDR1 and CDR2 sequences are SNHLY and FYNNEI. The CDR3 sequence is CASRGFDLTDTQYF. As DNA, the CDR3 is TGTGCCAGCAGGGGCTTCGACCTCACAGATACGCAGTATTTT.

The J gene is TRBJ2-1, the V gene TRBV9, with TRBD2 identical over 9 bases. V was clipped by 3 bases and J by 4 bases; unmatched bases: 11. The CDR3 runs 17 residues. Germline V gene data show CDR1 as SGDLS and CDR2 as YYNGEE. In DNA, the CDR3 is TGTGCCAGCAGCGGGAGTGGGGCTAGCGGGGATTACAATGAGCAGTTCTTC. Translating gives CASSGSGASGDYNEQFF.

This clone was seen once. The chain recombines TRBV9 with TRBJ1-1; D unclear. CDR3 length equals 13 residues. V was trimmed by 4 bases and J by 7 bases, leaving 14 bases between them. Germline CDR1 and CDR2: SGDLS and YYNGEE. CDR3 sequence: CASSPRTPLEAFF. CDR3 nucleotides: TGTGCCAGCAGCCCAAGAACACCTCTTGAAGCTTTCTTT.

The V gene is TRBV19, the J gene TRBJ1-2, with 7 positions matching TRBD1. This CDR3 has 15 amino acids. Germline lookup yields CDR1 LNHDA and CDR2 SQIVND (reference sequence). After removal of 4 bases from V and 0 bases from J, the junction contained 5 bases not matched to a gene. The DNA for the CDR3 is TGTGCCAGTAGTACGGGACAGATCTCTAACTATGGCTACACCTTC. This sequence encodes CASSTGQISNYGYTF.

This clone occurred once. The V gene is TRBV7-9, the J gene TRBJ1-2; no firm D call. From germline, CDR1 is SEHNR and CDR2 FQNEAQ (reference sequence). This CDR3 contains 13 residues. V lost 2 bases to trimming and J lost 1 base, with 5 bases between them. CDR3 loop: CASSLPLNYGYTF. Written as DNA, the CDR3 is TGTGCCAGCAGCTTACCCCTTAACTATGGCTACACCTTC.

V usage is TRBV4-1 and J usage is TRBJ2-1, with TRBD2 matching 7 bases. V was pared by 4 bases and J by 0 bases, with 12 bases of the junction left unmatched. CDR1 and CDR2 (germline): MGHRA, YSYEKL. The CDR3 runs to 18 residues. The CDR3 protein is CASSPWTEGLSSYNEQFF. The CDR3 DNA follows: TGCGCCAGCAGCCCGTGGACGGAGGGACTAAGCTCCTACAATGAGCAGTTCTTC.

The chain carries TRBV15 and TRBJ2-1; D is unclear. The CDR3 runs to 12 residues. Germline values: CDR1 LNHNV, CDR2 YYDKDF (reference sequence). Deletions cut 4 bases from V and 3 bases from J, with 4 bases between. CDR3 sequence (DNA): TGTGCCACCAGCAACGGCTACAATGAGCAGTTCTTC. This gives the protein CATSNGYNEQFF.

The rearrangement joins TRBV4-2 to TRBJ2-5, with TRBD2 matching 9 bases. The V segment lost 5 bases and the J segment 1 base; nucleotides outside the gene matches: 5. Looked up from germline, CDR1 is LGHNA and CDR2 is YNFKEQ. The CDR3 consists of 15 residues. The CDR3 sequence: CASSFTSGSQETQYF. The CDR3 DNA is TGTGCCAGCAGCTTTACTAGCGGGTCCCAAGAGACCCAGTACTTC.

This sequence joins TRBV29-1 and TRBJ2-7, with D possibly matching TRBD2 (6 bases). The V and J ends lost 4 bases and 0 bases respectively, with 10 bases between them. CDR1 is SQVTM, CDR2 ANQGSEA, per germline. The CDR3 runs 13 residues. The CDR3 sequence is CSVVAGSSYEQYF. For the CDR3, the DNA is TGCAGCGTTGTCGCGGGAAGCTCCTACGAGCAGTACTTC.

The V gene is TRBV2, the J gene TRBJ2-7, with D perhaps matching TRBD1 (5 bases). This CDR3 is built from 15 residues. Germline-derived CDR1 and CDR2 are SNHLY and FYNNEI. V lost 2 bases and J lost 3, with 14 bases in between. The CDR3 reads CASSEISRGRYEQYF. The CDR3 DNA reads TGTGCCAGCAGTGAAATCAGTAGGGGCCGCTACGAGCAGTACTTC.

The V gene is TRBV6-1, the J gene TRBJ1-1, with TRBD1 matching over 11 bases. Germline trimming cut 4 bases from V and 4 bases from J; bases unmatched to any gene: 5. Germline V gives CDR1 MNHNS, CDR2 SASEGT. The CDR3 is made up of 15 amino acids. The CDR3 sequence is CASSVTGTGGTEAFF. CDR3 DNA sequence: TGTGCCAGCAGTGTAACCGGGACAGGGGGCACTGAAGCTTTCTTT.

The CDR3 DNA reads TGTGCCAGCAGCCCCGCGGACAGGGGGGCTTTCTTT. Protein: CASSPADRGAFF. This chain links TRBV7-9 with TRBJ1-1, with TRBD1 matching 10 bases. The V gene's germline CDR1 is SEHNR and CDR2 FQNEAQ (reference sequence). The V gene end was trimmed by 5 bases and the J gene end by 11 bases; junction bases not matched to a gene: 5. The CDR3 contains 12 residues.

The chain is built from TRBV11-2 and TRBJ1-6, with D perhaps matching TRBD1 (6 bases). V was shortened by 1 base and J by 10 bases, with 11 bases between the two germline ends. Per germline, CDR1 SGHAT and CDR2 FQNNGV. CDR3 length equals 14 residues. CDR3 amino acids: CASSLARGRSPLHF. In DNA, the CDR3 is TGTGCCAGCAGCTTAGCCAGGGGTCGATCACCCCTCCACTTT.

Here the CDR3 reads CASSTWTSGSGTGELFF. CDR3 DNA: TGTGCCAGTAGTACCTGGACTAGCGGGAGCGGGACCGGGGAGCTGTTTTTT. The chain uses TRBV19 and TRBJ2-2; the match to TRBD2 covers 13 bases. The trim removed 4 bases at V and 5 bases at J, leaving 7 bases unmatched. The CDR3 runs 17 residues. CDR1 is LNHDA and CDR2 is SQIVND in the germline V gene (reference sequence).

V usage is TRBV6-1 and J usage is TRBJ2-3, with 10 bases fitting TRBD2. The CDR3 totals 15 residues. V lost 2 bases to trimming and J lost 4 bases; unmatched junction nucleotides: 3. CDR1 is MNHNS, CDR2 SASEGT, per germline. This CDR3 is CASSERAGGADTQYF. CDR3 nucleotide sequence: TGTGCCAGCAGTGAAAGAGCGGGGGGGGCAGATACGCAGTATTTT.

V and J are TRBV6-1 and TRBJ2-7; 7 nucleotides align to TRBD1. The CDR3 totals 14 residues. The germline V gene has CDR1 MNHNS and CDR2 SASEGT. V lost 6 bases to trimming and J lost 2 bases; unmatched junction nucleotides: 7. CDR3 region: CASSPGGTPYEQYF. In DNA, the CDR3 is TGTGCCAGCAGCCCAGGGGGTACCCCCTACGAGCAGTACTTC.

The chain is built from TRBV6-6 and TRBJ1-2, with D perhaps TRBD1 (6 bases). Germline CDR1 is MNHNY and CDR2 is SVGAGI (reference sequence). There are 13 residues in the CDR3. Trimming removed 0 bases from V and 6 bases from J, with 8 bases in between. CDR3 coding DNA: TGTGCCAGCAGTTACTCGACAGGCCATGGCTACACCTTC. Its translation is CASSYSTGHGYTF.

The V and J genes are TRBV11-2 and TRBJ2-3; D is possibly TRBD1 (6 bases). V was pared by 1 base and J by 5 bases, with 13 bases between. The germline V gene encodes CDR1 SGHAT and CDR2 FQNNGV. CDR3 length: 15 amino acids. For the CDR3, the DNA is TGTGCCAGCAGCTTAGCGTTCCGAGGGGGAGATACGCAGTATTTT. This gives the protein CASSLAFRGGDTQYF.

This chain connects TRBV5-1 to TRBJ1-4; D perhaps matches TRBD1 (6 bases). Trimming cost V 4 bases and J 7 bases, with 20 bases left between them. Germline loops: CDR1 SGHRS, CDR2 YFSETQ. The CDR3 has 16 amino acids. This CDR3 is CASSPGTGTRGEKLFF. DNA of the CDR3: TGCGCCAGCAGCCCTGGAACCGGGACAAGGGGTGAAAAACTGTTTTTT. The full variable domain, its missing parts supplied by reference TRBV5-1 and TRBJ1-4, is KAGVTQTPRYLIKTRGQQVTLSCSPISGHRSVSWYQQTPGQGLQFLFEYFSETQRNKGNFPGRFSGRQFSNSRSEMNVSTLELGDSALYLCASSPGTGTRGEKLFFGSGTQLSVL.

The V gene is TRBV5-6, the J gene TRBJ2-1, with D hard to call. V lost 1 base to trimming and J lost 8 bases, with 7 bases between them. There are 12 residues in the CDR3. Germline CDR1 is SGHDT and CDR2 is YYEEEE. The CDR3 coding sequence is TGTGCCAGCAGCTTGTACGGGTATGAGCAGTTCTTC. It codes for CASSLYGYEQFF.

The CDR3 nucleotides read TGTGCCAGCAGCTTAAGACAGTACGAGCAGTACTTC. This gives the protein CASSLRQYEQYF. The chain couples TRBV7-8 to TRBJ2-7; a weak D match, TRBD1 (5 bases). The CDR3 loop spans 12 amino acids. Trimming shortened V by 2 bases and J by 4 bases, and 6 bases separated the two germline ends. Per germline, CDR1 SGHVS and CDR2 FQNEAQ.

This clone was recorded only once. The rearrangement uses TRBV5-6 and TRBJ2-3; no firm D call. Germline values: CDR1 SGHDT, CDR2 YYEEEE. The CDR3 contains 11 residues. Trimming took off 3 bases at V and 3 bases at J, with 2 bases between the two ends. CDR3 sequence (DNA): TGTGCCAGCAGCTCAACAGATACGCAGTATTTT. Translated: CASSSTDTQYF.

V usage is TRBV28 and J usage is TRBJ2-7; D might be TRBD1 (5 bases). The germline CDR1 and CDR2 sequences are MDHEN and SYDVKM. The V end was cut by 2 bases, the J end by 5 bases, with 10 bases between. This CDR3 comprises 13 residues. The CDR3 here is CASSLAGSDEQYF. The CDR3 nucleotides read TGTGCCAGCAGTTTAGCAGGGTCGGACGAGCAGTACTTC.

The chain recombines TRBV7-6 with TRBJ2-7; 9 nucleotides match TRBD1. The germline V gene encodes CDR1 SGHVS and CDR2 FNYEAQ. V dropped 5 bases and J dropped 1; count of bases not matched to a gene: 9. The CDR3 runs 16 residues. The DNA for the CDR3 is TGTGCCAGCAGCCCGACAGGGGGAAGTCCGTCCTACGAGCAGTACTTC. Its translation: CASSPTGGSPSYEQYF.

The rearrangement links TRBV9 to TRBJ2-2; 7 nucleotides align to TRBD1. CDR1 and CDR2 (germline): SGDLS, YYNGEE. The CDR3 is 16 residues long. Unmatched junction bases numbered 7, after V lost 3 bases and J lost 2 bases. This chain's CDR3 is CASSDRQGINTGELFF. Written as DNA, the CDR3 is TGTGCCAGCAGCGACAGACAGGGAATAAACACCGGGGAGCTGTTTTTT.

Written as DNA, the CDR3 is TGTGCCAGTAGTCTTGTCGGGGGGCCGTTCAATGAGCAGTTCTTC. Residues: CASSLVGGPFNEQFF. The chain employs TRBV19 and TRBJ2-1, with a weak D call TRBD2 (7 bases). CDR1 and CDR2 from the germline V gene are LNHDA and SQIVND (reference sequence). V lost 5 bases to trimming and J lost 6 bases, with 17 bases between them. The length of the CDR3 is 15 residues.

This chain connects TRBV4-2 to TRBJ1-1; 7 nucleotides match TRBD1. The V segment lost 0 bases and the J segment 0 bases; nucleotides outside the gene matches: 1. There are 15 residues in the CDR3. In germline, CDR1 is LGHNA, CDR2 YNFKEQ. CDR3 protein: CASSQEGGMNTEAFF. For the CDR3, the DNA is TGTGCCAGCAGCCAAGAAGGGGGCATGAACACTGAAGCTTTCTTT.

With regard to this clone: Relative to the germline gene, one junction end is altered; a read error may explain this. The rearrangement uses TRBV5-6 and TRBJ2-4, with a weak D call TRBD2 (6 bases). This CDR3 spans 14 amino acids. Looked up from germline, CDR1 is SGHDT and CDR2 is YYEEEE. The CDR3 nucleotides read TGTGCCAGCAGTTTGGGACTTCTGCCCGTCATTCAGTACTTC. Its protein is CASSLGLLPVIQYF.

This clone was seen just once. The chain is built from TRBV5-1 and TRBJ2-7; TRBD1 matches 8 bases. The length of the CDR3 is 15 residues. Per the germline V gene, CDR1 is SGHRS and CDR2 is YFSETQ. V was pared by 4 bases and J by 1 base, with 7 bases of the junction left unmatched. This CDR3 reads CASSHWTGPSYEQYF. CDR3 DNA sequence: TGCGCCAGCAGCCACTGGACAGGGCCTTCCTACGAGCAGTACTTC.

J is TRBJ2-3 and V is TRBV5-1; the match to TRBD2 covers 7 bases. The J segment lost 2 bases and the V segment lost 0 bases, leaving 3 bases of the junction unmatched. The CDR3 runs to 15 residues. In germline, CDR1 is SGHRS, CDR2 YFSETQ. The CDR3 reads CASSLVAGATDTQYF. The CDR3 nucleotides are TGCGCCAGCAGCTTGGTTGCGGGAGCCACAGATACGCAGTATTTT. Based on the CDR3 plus reference TRBV5-1 and TRBJ2-3, the full variable domain is KAGVTQTPRYLIKTRGQQVTLSCSPISGHRSVSWYQQTPGQGLQFLFEYFSETQRNKGNFPGRFSGRQFSNSRSEMNVSTLELGDSALYLCASSLVAGATDTQYFGPGTRLTVL.